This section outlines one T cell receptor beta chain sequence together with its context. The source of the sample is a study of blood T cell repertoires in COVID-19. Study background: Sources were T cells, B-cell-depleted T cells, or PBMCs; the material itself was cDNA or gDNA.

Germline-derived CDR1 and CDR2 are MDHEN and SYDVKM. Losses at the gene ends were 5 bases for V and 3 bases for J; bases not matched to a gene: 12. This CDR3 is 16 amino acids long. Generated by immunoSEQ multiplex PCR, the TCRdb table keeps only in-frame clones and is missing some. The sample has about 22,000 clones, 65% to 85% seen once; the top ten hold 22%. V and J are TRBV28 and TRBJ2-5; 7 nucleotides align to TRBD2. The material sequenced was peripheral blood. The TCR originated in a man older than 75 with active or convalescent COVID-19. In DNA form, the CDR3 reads TGTGCCAGCAGTCCCCTCCCGGTGGGGGGGGAAGAGACCCAGTACTTC. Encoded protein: CASSPLPVGGEETQYF.